The T cell receptor (beta chain) under discussion was sequenced for a study of tumour-infiltrating T cells in Burkitt lymphoma. Turning to the study itself: Repertoire clonality predicted overall and progression-free survival.

Germline V gene lookup returns CDR1 LNHNV and CDR2 YYDKDF (reference sequence). V dropped 1 base and J dropped 4 bases, with 4 bases sitting between them. The CDR3 consists of 13 residues. The table came from immunoSEQ multiplex PCR; TCRdb's copy has only in-frame clones and leaves some out. This sample has about 13,000 clones, with 65% to 90% found just once. The chain links TRBV15 to TRBJ1-4; D is unclear. This clonotype was obtained from a human donor with diffuse large B-cell lymphoma. Material: tumor tissue. CDR3 sequence (DNA): TGTGCCACCAGCAGAGTACTTAATGAAAAACTGTTTTTT. Encoded protein: CATSRVLNEKLFF. The full variable domain, rest sourced from reference TRBV15 and TRBJ1-4, is DAMVIQNPRYQVTQFGKPVTLSCSQTLNHNVMYWYQQKSSQAPKLLFHYYDKDFNNEADTPDNFQSRRPNTSFCFLDIRSPGLGDTAMYLCATSRVLNEKLFFGSGTQLSVL.